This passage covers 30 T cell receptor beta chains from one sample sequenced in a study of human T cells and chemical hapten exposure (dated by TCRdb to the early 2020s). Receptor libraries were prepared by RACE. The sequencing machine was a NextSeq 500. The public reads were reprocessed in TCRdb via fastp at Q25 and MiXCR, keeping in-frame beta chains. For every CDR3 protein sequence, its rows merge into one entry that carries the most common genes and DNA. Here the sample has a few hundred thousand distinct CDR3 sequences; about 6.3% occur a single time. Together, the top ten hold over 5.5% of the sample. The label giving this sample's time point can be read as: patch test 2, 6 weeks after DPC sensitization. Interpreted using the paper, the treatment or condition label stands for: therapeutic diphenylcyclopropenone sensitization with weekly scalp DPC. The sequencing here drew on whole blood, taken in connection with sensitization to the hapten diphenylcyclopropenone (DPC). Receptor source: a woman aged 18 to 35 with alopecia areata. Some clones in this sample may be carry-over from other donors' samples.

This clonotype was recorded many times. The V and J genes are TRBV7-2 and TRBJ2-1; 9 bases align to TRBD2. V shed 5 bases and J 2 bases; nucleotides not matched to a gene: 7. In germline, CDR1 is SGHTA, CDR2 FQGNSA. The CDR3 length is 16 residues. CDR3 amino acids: CASSPVAGAAYNEQFF. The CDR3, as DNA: TGTGCCAGCAGCCCCGTAGCGGGGGCGGCCTACAATGAGCAGTTCTTC.

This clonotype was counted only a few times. The CDR3 DNA follows: TGTGCCAGCAGTTACGACCCCAGCGGGGGGGACATGGATGAGCAGTTCTTC. This sequence encodes CASSYDPSGGDMDEQFF. The chain links TRBV6-2 or TRBV6-3 to TRBJ2-1; TRBD2 agrees at 10 bases. The V gene's germline CDR1 is MNHEY and CDR2 SVGEGT. The CDR3 consists of 17 residues. V trimming: 2 bases; J trimming: 8 bases; junction bases outside the gene matches: 12.

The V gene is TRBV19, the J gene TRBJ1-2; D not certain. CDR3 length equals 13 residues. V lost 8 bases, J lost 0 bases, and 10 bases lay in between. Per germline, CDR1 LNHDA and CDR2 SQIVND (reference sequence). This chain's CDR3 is CASRRGSNYGYTF. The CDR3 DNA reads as TGTGCCAGTCGTCGAGGTTCTAACTATGGCTACACCTTC.

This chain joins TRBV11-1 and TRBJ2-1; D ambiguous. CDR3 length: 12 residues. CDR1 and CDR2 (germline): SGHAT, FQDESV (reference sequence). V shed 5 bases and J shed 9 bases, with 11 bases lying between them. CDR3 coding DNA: TGTGCCAGCAGCGACTCCTGGGGTGAGCAGTTCTTC. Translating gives CASSDSWGEQFF.

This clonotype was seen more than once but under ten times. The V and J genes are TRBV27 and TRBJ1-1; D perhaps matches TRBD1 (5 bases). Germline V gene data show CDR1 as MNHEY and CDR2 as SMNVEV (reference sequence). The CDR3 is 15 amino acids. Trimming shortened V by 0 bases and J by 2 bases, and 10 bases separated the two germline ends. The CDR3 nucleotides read TGTGCCAGCAGTTTATCGGCTAGGGGAAACACTGAAGCTTTCTTT. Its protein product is CASSLSARGNTEAFF.

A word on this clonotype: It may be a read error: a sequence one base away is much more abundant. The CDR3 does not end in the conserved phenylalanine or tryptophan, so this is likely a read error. The CDR3 loop is CASSWGTGVVNEQFI. The CDR3 bases are TGTGCCAGCAGCTGGGGGACAGGGGTCGTAAATGAGCAGTTCATC. This chain uses TRBV7-2 with TRBJ2-1; 10 nucleotides agree with TRBD1. The V segment lost 4 bases and the J segment 7 bases; nucleotides outside the gene matches: 7. Germline V gene lookup returns CDR1 SGHTA and CDR2 FQGNSA. CDR3 length: 15 amino acids.

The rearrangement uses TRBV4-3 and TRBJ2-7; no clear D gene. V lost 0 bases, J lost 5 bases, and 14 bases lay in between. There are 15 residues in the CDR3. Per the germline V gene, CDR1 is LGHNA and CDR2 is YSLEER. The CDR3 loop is CASSQELLRGNEQYF. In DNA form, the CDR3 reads TGCGCCAGCAGCCAAGAGCTGCTGCGCGGAAACGAGCAGTACTTC.

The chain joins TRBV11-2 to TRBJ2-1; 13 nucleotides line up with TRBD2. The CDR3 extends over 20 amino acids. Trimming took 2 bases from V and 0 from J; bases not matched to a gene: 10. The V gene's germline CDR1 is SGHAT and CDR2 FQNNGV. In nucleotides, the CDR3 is TGTGCCAGCAGCTTACGGACCGGGACTAGCGGGGTCATCTCCTACAATGAGCAGTTCTTC. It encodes CASSLRTGTSGVISYNEQFF. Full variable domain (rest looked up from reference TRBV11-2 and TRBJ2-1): EAGVAQSPRYKIIEKRQSVAFWCNPISGHATLYWYQQILGQGPKLLIQFQNNGVVDDSQLPKDRFSAERLKGVDSTLKIQPAKLEDSAVYLCASSLRTGTSGVISYNEQFFGPGTRLTVL.

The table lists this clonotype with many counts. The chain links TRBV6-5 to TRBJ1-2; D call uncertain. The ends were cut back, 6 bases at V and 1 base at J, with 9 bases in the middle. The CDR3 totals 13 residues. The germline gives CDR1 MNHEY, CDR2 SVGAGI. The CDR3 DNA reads TGTGCCAGCAGGGAAGGACGTAACTATGGCTACACCTTC. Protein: CASREGRNYGYTF.

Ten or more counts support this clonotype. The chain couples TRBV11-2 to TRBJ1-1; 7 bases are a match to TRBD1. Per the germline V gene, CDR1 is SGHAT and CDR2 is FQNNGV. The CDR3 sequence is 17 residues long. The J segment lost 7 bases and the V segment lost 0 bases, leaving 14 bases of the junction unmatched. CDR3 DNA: TGTGCCAGCAGCTTAGATATAGTGGGGACAGCCTTCCATGAAGCTTTCTTT. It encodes CASSLDIVGTAFHEAFF.

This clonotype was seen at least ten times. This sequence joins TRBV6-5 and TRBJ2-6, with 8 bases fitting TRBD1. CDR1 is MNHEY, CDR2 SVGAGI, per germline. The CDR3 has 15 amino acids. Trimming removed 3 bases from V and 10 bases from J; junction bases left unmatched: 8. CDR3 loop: CASSYGQGSSNVLTF. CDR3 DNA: TGTGCCAGCAGTTATGGACAGGGCAGCTCTAACGTCCTGACTTTC.

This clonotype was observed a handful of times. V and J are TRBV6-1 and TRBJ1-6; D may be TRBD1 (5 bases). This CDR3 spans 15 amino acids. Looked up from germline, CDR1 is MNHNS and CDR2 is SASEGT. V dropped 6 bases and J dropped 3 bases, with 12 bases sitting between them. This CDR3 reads CASRLDSFYNSPLHF. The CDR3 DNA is TGTGCCAGCAGACTTGACAGTTTCTATAATTCACCCCTCCACTTT.

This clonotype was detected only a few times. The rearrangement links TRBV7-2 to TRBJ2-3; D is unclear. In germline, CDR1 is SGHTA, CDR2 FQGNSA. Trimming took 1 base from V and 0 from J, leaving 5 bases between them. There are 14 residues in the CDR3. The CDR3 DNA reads TGTGCCAGCAGCTTAGTGACAAGCACAGATACGCAGTATTTT. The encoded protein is CASSLVTSTDTQYF. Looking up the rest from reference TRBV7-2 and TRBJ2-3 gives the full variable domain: GAGVSQSPSNKVTEKGKDVELRCDPISGHTALYWYRQSLGQGLEFLIYFQGNSAPDKSGLPSDRFSAERTGGSVSTLTIQRTQQEDSAVYLCASSLVTSTDTQYFGPGTRLTVL.

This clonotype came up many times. In DNA, the CDR3 is TGCGCCAGCAGCCTCTTAGATTCTGAAGCTTTCTTT. It is translated as CASSLLDSEAFF. V is TRBV5-1 and J is TRBJ1-1; D is undetermined. Trimming stripped 4 bases from V and 6 bases from J, with 10 bases between. CDR1 SGHRS and CDR2 YFSETQ come from the germline V gene. The CDR3 covers 12 residues.

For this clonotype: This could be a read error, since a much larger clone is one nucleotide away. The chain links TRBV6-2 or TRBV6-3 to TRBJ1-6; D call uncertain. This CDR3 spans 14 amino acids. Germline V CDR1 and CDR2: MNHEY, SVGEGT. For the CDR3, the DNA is TGTACCAGCAGTTACTCAGGTTGGAGTTCACCCCTCCACTTT. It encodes CTSSYSGWSSPLHF.

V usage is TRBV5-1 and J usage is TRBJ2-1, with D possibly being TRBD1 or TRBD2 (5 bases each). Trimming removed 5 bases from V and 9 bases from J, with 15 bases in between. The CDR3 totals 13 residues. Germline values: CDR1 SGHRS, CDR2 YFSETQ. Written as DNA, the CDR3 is TGCGCCAGCAGTGAGGGGCTGATTGCTGAGCAGTTCTTC. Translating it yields CASSEGLIAEQFF.

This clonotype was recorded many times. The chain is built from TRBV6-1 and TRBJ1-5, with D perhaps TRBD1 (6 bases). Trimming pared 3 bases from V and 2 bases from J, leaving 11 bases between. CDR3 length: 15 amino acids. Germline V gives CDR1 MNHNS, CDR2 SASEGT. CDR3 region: CASSDRGLGNQPQHF. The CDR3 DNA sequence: TGTGCCAGCAGTGACAGGGGTCTTGGCAATCAGCCCCAGCATTTT.

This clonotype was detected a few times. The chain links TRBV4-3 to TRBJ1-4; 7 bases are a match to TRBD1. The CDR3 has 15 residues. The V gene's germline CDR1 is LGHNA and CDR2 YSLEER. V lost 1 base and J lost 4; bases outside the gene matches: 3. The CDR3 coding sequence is TGCGCCAGCAGCCAAGCGGGACAGATTAATGAAAAACTGTTTTTT. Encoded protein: CASSQAGQINEKLFF.

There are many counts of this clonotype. The CDR3 sequence is CSARPSAYNQPQHF. The DNA of the CDR3 is TGCAGTGCTAGACCCAGCGCCTACAATCAGCCCCAGCATTTT. The V gene is TRBV20-1, the J gene TRBJ1-5; D is unresolved. With 2 bases removed from V and 3 bases from J, the gap between germline ends came to 11 bases. CDR3 length: 14 amino acids. Germline V lookup: CDR1 DFQATT, CDR2 SNEGSKA (reference sequence).

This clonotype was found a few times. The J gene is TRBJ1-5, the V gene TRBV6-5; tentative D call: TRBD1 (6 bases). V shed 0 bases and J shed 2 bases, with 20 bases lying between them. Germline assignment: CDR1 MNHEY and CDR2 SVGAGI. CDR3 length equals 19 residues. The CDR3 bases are TGTGCCAGCAGTTACTCGACAGGAGGGAACCATGGTGGCAATCAGCCCCAGCATTTT. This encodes CASSYSTGGNHGGNQPQHF.

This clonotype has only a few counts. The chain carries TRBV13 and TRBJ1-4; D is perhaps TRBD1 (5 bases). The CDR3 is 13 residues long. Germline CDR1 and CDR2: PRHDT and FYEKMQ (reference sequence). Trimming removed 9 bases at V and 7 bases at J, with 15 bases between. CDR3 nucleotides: TGTGCCAGTGGTCAAGGGGAAGGTGAAAAACTGTTTTTT. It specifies CASGQGEGEKLFF.

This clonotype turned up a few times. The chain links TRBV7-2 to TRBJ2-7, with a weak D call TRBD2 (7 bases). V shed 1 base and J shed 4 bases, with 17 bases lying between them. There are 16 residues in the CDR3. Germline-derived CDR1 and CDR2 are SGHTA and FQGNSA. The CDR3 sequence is CASSLGVAGAGYEQYF. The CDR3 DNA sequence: TGTGCCAGCAGCTTAGGGGTGGCGGGGGCCGGATACGAGCAGTACTTC.

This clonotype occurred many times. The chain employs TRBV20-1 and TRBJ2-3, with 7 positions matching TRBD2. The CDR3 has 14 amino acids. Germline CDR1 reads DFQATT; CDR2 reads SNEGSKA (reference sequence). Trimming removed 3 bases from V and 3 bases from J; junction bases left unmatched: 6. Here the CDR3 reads CSARVGGMTDTQYF. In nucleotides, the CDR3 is TGCAGTGCTAGGGTCGGGGGGATGACAGATACGCAGTATTTT.

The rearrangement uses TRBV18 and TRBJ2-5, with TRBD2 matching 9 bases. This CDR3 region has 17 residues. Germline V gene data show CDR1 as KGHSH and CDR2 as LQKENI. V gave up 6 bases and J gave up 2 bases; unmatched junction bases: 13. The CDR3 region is CASSHERGDPGQETQYF. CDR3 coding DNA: TGTGCCAGCTCCCACGAGCGGGGGGATCCGGGACAAGAGACCCAGTACTTC.

This CDR3 reads CASSLGTGGWRNTEAFF. The DNA of the CDR3 is TGTGCCAGCAGCTTGGGGACAGGGGGCTGGAGAAACACTGAAGCTTTCTTT. The rearrangement links TRBV5-4 to TRBJ1-1; 11 nucleotides agree with TRBD1. Germline assignment: CDR1 SGHNT and CDR2 YYREEE (reference sequence). V was clipped by 0 bases and J by 2 bases; unmatched bases: 6. CDR3 size: 17 residues.

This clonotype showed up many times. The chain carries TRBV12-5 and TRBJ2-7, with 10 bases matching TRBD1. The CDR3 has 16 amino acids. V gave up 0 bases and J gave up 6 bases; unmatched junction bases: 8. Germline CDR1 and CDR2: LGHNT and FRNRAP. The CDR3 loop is CASGLVIGTGDIEQYF. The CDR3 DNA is TGTGCTAGTGGTTTGGTAATCGGGACAGGGGATATCGAGCAGTACTTC.

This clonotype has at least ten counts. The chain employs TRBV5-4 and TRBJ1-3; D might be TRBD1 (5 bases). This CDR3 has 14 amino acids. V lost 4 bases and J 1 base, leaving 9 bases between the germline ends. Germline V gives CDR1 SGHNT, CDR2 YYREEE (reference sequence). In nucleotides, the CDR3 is TGTGCCAGCAGCCTTCAGGGATCTGGAAACACCATATATTTT. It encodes CASSLQGSGNTIYF.

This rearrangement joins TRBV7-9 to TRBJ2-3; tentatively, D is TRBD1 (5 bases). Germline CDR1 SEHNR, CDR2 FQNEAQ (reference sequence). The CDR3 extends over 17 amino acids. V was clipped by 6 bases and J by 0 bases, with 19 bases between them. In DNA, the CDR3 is TGTGCCAGCAGTGTGGGGCAGACCAGATCTAGCACAGATACGCAGTATTTT. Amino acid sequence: CASSVGQTRSSTDTQYF.

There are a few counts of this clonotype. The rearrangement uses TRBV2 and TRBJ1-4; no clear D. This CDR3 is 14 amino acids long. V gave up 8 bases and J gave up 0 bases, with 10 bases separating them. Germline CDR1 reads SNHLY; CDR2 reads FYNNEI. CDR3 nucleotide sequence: TGTGCCAGCCGAGCCGCCTCAACTAATGAAAAACTGTTTTTT. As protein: CASRAASTNEKLFF.

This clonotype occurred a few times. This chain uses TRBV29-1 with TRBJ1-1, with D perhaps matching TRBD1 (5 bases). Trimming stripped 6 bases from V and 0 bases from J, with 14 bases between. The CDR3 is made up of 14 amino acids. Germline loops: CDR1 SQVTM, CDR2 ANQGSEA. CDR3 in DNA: TGCAGCGTGATTTCGACAGAGTTGAACACTGAAGCTTTCTTT. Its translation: CSVISTELNTEAFF.